Listed below are T cell receptor beta chains from one sample, sequenced in a study of T-cell memory formation after mild COVID-19. Via MiXCR, TCRdb re-called the 5' RACE reads, giving one row per CDR3 protein. The top ten hold around 12% of the sample, which has 450,000 to 650,000 distinct CDR3 sequences, roughly 17% seen once. Sequencing was carried out using PBMCs or a T cell subset sorted from them (not recorded which). These receptor sequences come from an adult woman who had mild COVID-19 (a few samples of this study predate the infection). Cell type and time point are not known. CDR3s include the opening cysteine and the closing phenylalanine or tryptophan. Fields, in order: V gene, D gene, clone size, CDR3 length, J gene, CDR3 protein, CDR3 DNA. A D gene is named only where the DNA matches it firmly. Clone sizes are given selectively: once, few, many, or a class where the clone is expanded.

v_call: TRBV5-1; d_call: TRBD2; clone_size: few; cdr3_length: 15; j_call: TRBJ2-1; cdr3_aa: CASSTSGGRYNEQFF; cdr3_nt: TGCGCCAGCAGCACAAGCGGGGGGCGCTACAATGAGCAGTTCTTC
v_call: TRBV29-1; d_call: TRBD2; clone_size: few; cdr3_length: 15; j_call: TRBJ2-2; cdr3_aa: CSVGGLAGAPGELFF; cdr3_nt: TGCAGCGTTGGGGGACTAGCGGGGGCCCCCGGGGAGCTGTTTTTT
v_call: TRBV7-9; d_call: NA; clone_size: NA; cdr3_length: 12; j_call: TRBJ2-2; cdr3_aa: CASRSRFGELFF; cdr3_nt: TGTGCCAGCAGGTCCCGTTTCGGGGAGCTGTTTTTT
v_call: TRBV19; d_call: TRBD2; clone_size: few; cdr3_length: 19; j_call: TRBJ2-3; cdr3_aa: CASSIDGAGGLRRTDTQYF; cdr3_nt: TGTGCCAGTAGTATCGATGGAGCGGGGGGGCTAAGGAGGACAGATACGCAGTATTTT
v_call: TRBV2; d_call: NA; clone_size: many; cdr3_length: 14; j_call: TRBJ2-7; cdr3_aa: CASSSQGRAYEQYF; cdr3_nt: TGTGCCAGCAGTTCACAGGGACGGGCCTACGAGCAGTACTTC
v_call: TRBV12-3/TRBV12-4; d_call: TRBD1; clone_size: few; cdr3_length: 15; j_call: TRBJ2-5; cdr3_aa: CASTLGAGGYETQYF; cdr3_nt: TGTGCCAGCACCCTCGGAGCAGGGGGTTATGAGACCCAGTACTTC
v_call: TRBV29-1; d_call: NA; clone_size: NA; cdr3_length: 16; j_call: TRBJ2-7; cdr3_aa: CSVEGGDSGALYEQYF; cdr3_nt: TGCAGCGTTGAAGGCGGTGATTCAGGGGCGTTATACGAGCAGTACTTC
v_call: TRBV6-2/TRBV6-3; d_call: NA; clone_size: few; cdr3_length: 12; j_call: TRBJ1-1; cdr3_aa: CASNGGITEAFF; cdr3_nt: TGTGCCAGCAACGGGGGGATTACTGAAGCTTTCTTT
v_call: TRBV20-1; d_call: TRBD2; clone_size: NA; cdr3_length: 14; j_call: TRBJ2-4; cdr3_aa: CSAVTSGIGNIQYF; cdr3_nt: TGCAGTGCTGTGACTAGCGGGATTGGAAACATTCAGTACTTC
v_call: TRBV12-3/TRBV12-4; d_call: TRBD1; clone_size: few; cdr3_length: 16; j_call: TRBJ2-3; cdr3_aa: CASKKGAWGDTDTQYF; cdr3_nt: TGTGCCAGTAAGAAGGGGGCCTGGGGAGACACAGATACGCAGTATTTT
v_call: TRBV7-9; d_call: NA; clone_size: NA; cdr3_length: 15; j_call: TRBJ2-5; cdr3_aa: CASSLGPPPQETQYF; cdr3_nt: TGTGCCAGCAGCTTAGGCCCGCCCCCCCAAGAGACCCAGTACTTC
v_call: TRBV7-9; d_call: TRBD1; clone_size: NA; cdr3_length: 14; j_call: TRBJ2-7; cdr3_aa: CASSRDRVPHEQYF; cdr3_nt: TGTGCCAGCAGCCGCGACAGGGTTCCGCACGAGCAGTACTTC
v_call: TRBV5-1; d_call: NA; clone_size: NA; cdr3_length: 14; j_call: TRBJ1-1; cdr3_aa: CASSMDSWGTEAFF; cdr3_nt: TGCGCCAGCAGCATGGACAGCTGGGGCACTGAAGCTTTCTTT
v_call: TRBV29-1; d_call: NA; clone_size: NA; cdr3_length: 14; j_call: TRBJ2-1; cdr3_aa: CSVRGGSSYNEQFF; cdr3_nt: TGCAGCGTTCGGGGTGGGAGCTCCTACAATGAGCAGTTCTTC
v_call: TRBV11-3; d_call: TRBD2; clone_size: many; cdr3_length: 17; j_call: TRBJ2-1; cdr3_aa: CASSSRVLAGGGHEQFF; cdr3_nt: TGTGCCAGCAGCTCTAGGGTATTAGCGGGAGGAGGTCATGAGCAGTTCTTC